This TCR beta chain originates from a study of blood T cell repertoires in COVID-19. In the study overall: There were acute and convalescent COVID-19 samples, and they came from the United States, Italy and Spain. PBMCs, B-cell-depleted T cells, or T cells were the source of the cDNA or gDNA that made up the material.

The V gene's germline CDR1 is MNHEY and CDR2 SVGAGI. Unmatched junction bases numbered 5, after V lost 6 bases and J lost 5 bases. The CDR3 consists of 15 residues. Original data processing: Estimation of nucleated cell counts was performed using reference gene primer amplification. Here immunoSEQ multiplex PCR was the method, and the copy in TCRdb shows in-frame clones only, minus some. D and trimming come from the DNA, and the V and J calls and clone size come from that table. The table has a few hundred thousand clones, 75% to 90% seen once. The J gene is TRBJ1-5, the V gene TRBV6-5; 12 bases line up with TRBD1. Material: peripheral blood. The sequence came from a woman aged 40 to 55 who had recovered from COVID-19. The CDR3 DNA follows: TGTGCCAGCAGCCTCGGGACAGGGGGCGATCAGCCCCAGCATTTT. This translates into CASSLGTGGDQPQHF.